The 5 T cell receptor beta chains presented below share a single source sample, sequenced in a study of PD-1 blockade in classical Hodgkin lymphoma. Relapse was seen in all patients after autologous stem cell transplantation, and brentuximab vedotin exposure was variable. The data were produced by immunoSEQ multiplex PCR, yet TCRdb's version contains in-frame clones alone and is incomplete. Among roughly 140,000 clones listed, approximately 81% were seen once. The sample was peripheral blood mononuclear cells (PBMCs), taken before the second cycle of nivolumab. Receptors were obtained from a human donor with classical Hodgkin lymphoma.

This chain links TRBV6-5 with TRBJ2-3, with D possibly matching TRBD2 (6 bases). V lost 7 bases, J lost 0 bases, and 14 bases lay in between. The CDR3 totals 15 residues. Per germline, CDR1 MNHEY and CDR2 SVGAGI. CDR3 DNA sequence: TGTGCCAGCACCCGAAGCGGGTCTAGCACAGATACGCAGTATTTT. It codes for CASTRSGSSTDTQYF.

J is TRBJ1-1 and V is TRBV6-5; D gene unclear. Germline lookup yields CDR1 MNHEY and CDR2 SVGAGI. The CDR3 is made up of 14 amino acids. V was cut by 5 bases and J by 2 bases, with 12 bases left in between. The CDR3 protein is CASSLHGVNTEAFF. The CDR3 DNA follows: TGTGCCAGCAGTCTCCACGGGGTCAACACTGAAGCTTTCTTT.

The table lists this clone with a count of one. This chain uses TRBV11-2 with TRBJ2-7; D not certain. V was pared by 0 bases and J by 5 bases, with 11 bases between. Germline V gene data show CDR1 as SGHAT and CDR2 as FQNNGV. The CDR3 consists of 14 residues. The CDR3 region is CASSLEQIYHEQYF. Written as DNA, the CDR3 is TGTGCCAGCAGCTTAGAGCAGATCTACCACGAGCAGTACTTC.

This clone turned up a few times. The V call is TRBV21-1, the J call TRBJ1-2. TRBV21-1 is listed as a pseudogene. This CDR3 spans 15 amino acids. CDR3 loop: CASSKDRGGNYGYTF. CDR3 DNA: TGTGCCAGCAGCAAAGATCGGGGGGGGAACTATGGCTACACCTTC.

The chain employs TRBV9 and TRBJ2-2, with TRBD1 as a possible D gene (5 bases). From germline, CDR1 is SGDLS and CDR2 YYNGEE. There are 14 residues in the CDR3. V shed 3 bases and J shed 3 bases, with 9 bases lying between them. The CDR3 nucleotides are TGTGCCAGCAGCGCAGGACATGACACCGGGGAGCTGTTTTTT. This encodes CASSAGHDTGELFF.